This passage covers 9 T cell receptor beta chains from one sample sequenced in a study of response to subunit inactivated influenza vaccine. One entry per CDR3 protein results from TCRdb running MiXCR on the RT-PCR reads. The table shows 450,000 to 600,000 distinct CDR3 sequences, with roughly 7.6% occurring only once. Sequenced material: PBMCs from blood, taken roughly 24 months after vaccination. These TCRs come from a man aged 50 to 69 who received an inactivated influenza vaccine.

This chain links TRBV28 with TRBJ2-1, with 8 bases identical to TRBD2. With 4 bases clipped from V and 4 bases from J, the junction kept 3 bases outside the gene matches. The CDR3 loop spans 14 amino acids. CDR1 MDHEN and CDR2 SYDVKM come from the germline V gene. CDR3 residues: CASSSGLGYNEQFF. Here the CDR3 DNA reads TGTGCCAGCAGTTCGGGACTAGGGTACAATGAGCAGTTCTTC.

This clonotype was picked up a small number of times. The genes are TRBV12-3 or TRBV12-4 and TRBJ2-7; D remains unclear. The CDR3 is 12 residues long. V was cut by 6 bases and J by 3 bases, with 9 bases left in between. This CDR3 reads CASRLGYYEQYF. CDR3 coding DNA: TGTGCCAGCAGACTGGGGTACTACGAGCAGTACTTC.

This clonotype has a count of ten or more. The J gene is TRBJ1-5, the V gene TRBV20-1, with TRBD1 matching 9 bases. The trim removed 7 bases at V and 2 bases at J, leaving 3 bases unmatched. The germline gives CDR1 DFQATT, CDR2 SNEGSKA (reference sequence). The CDR3 spans 13 residues. CDR3 amino acids: CSVQGAGNQPQHF. The CDR3 DNA is TGCAGTGTACAGGGGGCGGGCAATCAGCCCCAGCATTTT.

This clonotype was detected many times. The V call is TRBV7-2, the J call TRBJ2-1; no reliable D call. This CDR3 contains 16 residues. Germline V gives CDR1 SGHTA, CDR2 FQGNSA. V lost 2 bases, J lost 1 base, and 12 bases lay in between. The CDR3 region has the DNA TGTGCCAGCAGCTTAAGTGGTAACCCATCCTACAATGAGCAGTTCTTC. Translated, it gives CASSLSGNPSYNEQFF. The full variable domain, with the rest looked up from reference TRBV7-2 and TRBJ2-1, is GAGVSQSPSNKVTEKGKDVELRCDPISGHTALYWYRQSLGQGLEFLIYFQGNSAPDKSGLPSDRFSAERTGGSVSTLTIQRTQQEDSAVYLCASSLSGNPSYNEQFFGPGTRLTVL.

This clonotype appeared many times. The rearrangement joins TRBV20-1 to TRBJ2-1, with D perhaps TRBD1 (6 bases). Germline V gene lookup returns CDR1 DFQATT and CDR2 SNEGSKA (reference sequence). Trimming took 0 bases from V and 6 from J, leaving 18 bases between them. This CDR3 has 16 residues. The CDR3 region is CSARDPRGHLGNEQFF. CDR3 nucleotide sequence: TGCAGTGCTAGAGATCCCAGGGGACACCTTGGCAATGAGCAGTTCTTC.

This clonotype was counted between two and nine times. The J gene is TRBJ2-7, the V gene TRBV5-6; the D gene is possibly TRBD1 (5 bases). Trimming took off 0 bases at V and 0 bases at J, with 13 bases between the two ends. CDR3 length: 16 residues. Germline CDR1 is SGHDT and CDR2 is YYEEEE. CDR3 loop: CASSLDQGRYSYEQYF. The CDR3 DNA follows: TGTGCCAGCAGCTTGGATCAGGGCCGTTACTCCTACGAGCAGTACTTC.

The sample holds many counts of this clonotype. The chain recombines TRBV6-5 with TRBJ2-1, with 7 bases lining up with TRBD1. The CDR3 loop spans 15 amino acids. The J segment lost 6 bases and the V segment lost 2 bases, leaving 7 bases of the junction unmatched. CDR1 MNHEY and CDR2 SVGAGI come from the germline V gene. CDR3 loop: CASSYATNRGNEQFF. As DNA, the CDR3 is TGTGCCAGCAGTTACGCGACAAACAGGGGCAATGAGCAGTTCTTC.

V and J are TRBV5-6 and TRBJ2-7; 8 nucleotides align to TRBD1. The germline V gene encodes CDR1 SGHDT and CDR2 YYEEEE. V lost 5 bases and J lost 3; bases outside the gene matches: 7. The CDR3 sequence is 14 residues long. The CDR3 loop is CASRPTGAHYEQYF. The CDR3 DNA reads as TGTGCCAGCAGACCGACAGGGGCCCACTACGAGCAGTACTTC.

V is TRBV7-2 and J is TRBJ2-7; the D gene is possibly TRBD1 (6 bases). V dropped 6 bases and J dropped 7 bases, with 10 bases sitting between them. The CDR3 totals 11 residues. From germline, CDR1 is SGHTA and CDR2 FQGNSA. CDR3 region: CASRRDREQYF. CDR3 coding DNA: TGTGCCAGCAGACGAGACAGGGAGCAGTACTTC. Based on the CDR3 plus reference TRBV7-2 and TRBJ2-7, the full variable domain is GAGVSQSPSNKVTEKGKDVELRCDPISGHTALYWYRQSLGQGLEFLIYFQGNSAPDKSGLPSDRFSAERTGGSVSTLTIQRTQQEDSAVYLCASRRDREQYFGPGTRLTVT.